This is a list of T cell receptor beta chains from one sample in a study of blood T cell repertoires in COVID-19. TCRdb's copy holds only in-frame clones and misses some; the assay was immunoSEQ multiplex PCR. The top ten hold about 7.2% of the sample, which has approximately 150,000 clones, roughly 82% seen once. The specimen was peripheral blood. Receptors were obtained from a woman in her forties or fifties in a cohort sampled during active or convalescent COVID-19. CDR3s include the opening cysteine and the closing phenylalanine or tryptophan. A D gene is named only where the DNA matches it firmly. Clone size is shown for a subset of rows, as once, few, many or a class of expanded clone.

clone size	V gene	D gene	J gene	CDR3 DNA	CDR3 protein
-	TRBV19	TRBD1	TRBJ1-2	TGTGCCAGTAGTACCGGACAGGGATTAGGTGGCTACACCTTC	CASSTGQGLGGYTF
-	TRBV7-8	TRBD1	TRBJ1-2	TGTGCCAGCAGCCTAACGACAGGGAACTATGGCTACACCTTC	CASSLTTGNYGYTF
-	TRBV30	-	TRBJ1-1	TGTGCCTGGAGCGCCCTGGGGGCTGTCACTGAAGCTTTCTTT	CAWSALGAVTEAFF
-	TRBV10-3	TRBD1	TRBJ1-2	TGTGCCATCAGGAGGGACAGGGATGCGGATGGCTACACCTTC	CAIRRDRDADGYTF
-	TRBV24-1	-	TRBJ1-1	TGTGCCACCCAAGACAGCCTTTTACCCACTGAAGCTTTCTTT	CATQDSLLPTEAFF
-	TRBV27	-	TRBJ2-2	TGTGCCAGCAGTAGTCCCGGACACCTCACCGGGGAGCTGTTTTTT	CASSSPGHLTGELFF
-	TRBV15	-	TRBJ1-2	TGTGCCACCAGCAGAGCTGGGGGCACTAACTATGGCTACACCTTC	CATSRAGGTNYGYTF
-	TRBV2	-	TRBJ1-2	TGTGCCACAGCCCCTCCAGGCCCCTATGGCTACACCTTC	CATAPPGPYGYTF
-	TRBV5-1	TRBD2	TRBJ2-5	TGCGCCAGCAGGCTAGCGGCGGAAAAGACCCAGTACTTC	CASRLAAEKTQYF
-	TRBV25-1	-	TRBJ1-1	TGTGCCAGCAGTGCCTCCAGGGTGCGCGCTGAAGCTTTCTTT	CASSASRVRAEAFF
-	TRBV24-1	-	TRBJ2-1	TGTGCCACCAGTGGTCGAAGCCGACGGAGCTACAATGAGCAGTTCTTC	CATSGRSRRSYNEQFF
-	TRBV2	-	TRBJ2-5	TGTGCCAGCAGTGCGGCAGGTAGGGGTATCCAAGAGACCCAGTACTTC	CASSAAGRGIQETQYF
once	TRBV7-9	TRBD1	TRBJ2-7	TGTGCCAGCAGCTTAGGGGACAGGGGGGGCGAGCAGTACTTC	CASSLGDRGGEQYF
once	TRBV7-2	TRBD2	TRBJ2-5	TGTGCCAGCAGCCCCCAACTAGCGAGGAGCGAGACCCAGTACTTC	CASSPQLARSETQYF
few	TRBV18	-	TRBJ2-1	TGTGCCAGCTCGCCCCAGGGCCCCAATGAGCAGTTCTTC	CASSPQGPNEQFF
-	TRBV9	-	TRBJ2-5	TGTGCCAGCAGCGTAAACACACAAGAGACCCAGTACTTC	CASSVNTQETQYF
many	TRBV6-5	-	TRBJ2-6	TGTGCCACCGGGGACAACTCTGGGGCCAACGTCCTGACTTTC	CATGDNSGANVLTF
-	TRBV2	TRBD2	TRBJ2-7	TGTGCCAGCAGTCTAGCGGGGGGCATACCCTACGAGCAGTACTTC	CASSLAGGIPYEQYF
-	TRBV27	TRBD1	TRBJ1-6	TGTGCCAGCAGCCAACAGGGGCGGGCACCCCTCCACTTT	CASSQQGRAPLHF
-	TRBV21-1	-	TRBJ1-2	TGTGCCGCGGGATATGGCTACACCTTC	CAAGYGYTF
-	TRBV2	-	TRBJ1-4	TGTGCCAGCAGCGAAGGCGGTCCGACTTCTGAAAAACTGTTTTTT	CASSEGGPTSEKLFF
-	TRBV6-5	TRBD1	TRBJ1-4	TGTGCCAGCAGTACCGGGACAGGGGTAAAACTGTTTTTT	CASSTGTGVKLFF
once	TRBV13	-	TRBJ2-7	TGTGCCAGCAGTATCGAGGGGCGGGGACCCTACGAGCAGTACTTC	CASSIEGRGPYEQYF
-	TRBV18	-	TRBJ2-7	TGTGCCAGCTCACCCCAATCGAGTTACGAGCAGTACTTC	CASSPQSSYEQYF
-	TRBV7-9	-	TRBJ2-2	TGTGCCAGCAGCCATAGCCAGTTCGCGAACACCGGGGAGCTGTTTTTT	CASSHSQFANTGELFF
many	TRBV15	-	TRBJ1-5	TGTGCCACCAGCAGAGTTCCCGGGGGACTCCGTGGCAATCAGCCCCAGCATTTT	CATSRVPGGLRGNQPQHF
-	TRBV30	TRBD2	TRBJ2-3	TGTGCCTGGAGGCTAGCGGGGGGGTCAGCCACTAGCACAGATACGCAGTATTTT	CAWRLAGGSATSTDTQYF
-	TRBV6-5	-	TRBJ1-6	TGTGCCAGCAGGACCGGGTCCATAAATTCACCCCTCCACTTT	CASRTGSINSPLHF
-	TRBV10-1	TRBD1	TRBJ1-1	TGCGCCAGGGACAGGGTGAAGGACACTGAAGCTTTCTTT	CARDRVKDTEAFF
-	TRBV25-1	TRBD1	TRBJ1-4	TGTGCCAGCAGTGACCCAACAGGGGATAATGAAAAACTGTTTTTT	CASSDPTGDNEKLFF
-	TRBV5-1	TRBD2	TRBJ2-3	TGCGCCAGCAGCTTGGCCCCGGGAGGGTTTACAGATACGCAGTATTTT	CASSLAPGGFTDTQYF
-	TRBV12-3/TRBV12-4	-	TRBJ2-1	TGTGCCACCAGACAGGACCACAATGAGCAGTTCTTC	CATRQDHNEQFF
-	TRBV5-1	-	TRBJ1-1	TGCGCCAGCAGCTTGGTGGCTTACTCGGGCACTGAAGCTTTCTTT	CASSLVAYSGTEAFF
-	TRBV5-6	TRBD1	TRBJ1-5	TGTGCCAGCAGCTCAGGGGGCGGAGGTCAGCCCCAGCATTTT	CASSSGGGGQPQHF
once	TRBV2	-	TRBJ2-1	TGTGCCAGCAGTCTCCTAAGGAGTTCCACCTACAATGAGCAGTTCTTC	CASSLLRSSTYNEQFF
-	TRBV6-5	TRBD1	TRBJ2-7	TGTGCCAGCAAGACAGGGCCATCAACCTACGAGCAGTACTTC	CASKTGPSTYEQYF
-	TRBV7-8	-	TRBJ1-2	TGTGCCAGCAGCCCCTACGGGACACAGGGAGGCTACACCTTC	CASSPYGTQGGYTF
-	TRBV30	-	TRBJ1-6	TGTGCCTGGACCCAAAACCGACAATTATATAATTCACCCCTCCACTTT	CAWTQNRQLYNSPLHF
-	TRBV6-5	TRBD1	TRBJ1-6	TGTGCCAGCACCTCCGGGACAGGGTTTATCTCACCCCTCCACTTT	CASTSGTGFISPLHF
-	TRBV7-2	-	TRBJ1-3	TGTGCCAGCAGCTTATCAGCGGCCGGGCGTTCTGGAAACACCATATATTTT	CASSLSAAGRSGNTIYF
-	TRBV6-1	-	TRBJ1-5	TGTGCCAGCAGTGAGGGACTCCCGGGTCAGCCCCAGCATTTT	CASSEGLPGQPQHF
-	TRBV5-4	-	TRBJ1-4	TGTGCCAGCAGCTTGGGGGCCGCAACTAATGAAAAACTGTTTTTT	CASSLGAATNEKLFF
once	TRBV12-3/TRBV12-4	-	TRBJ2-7	TGTGCCAGCAGTTTTCACTACGAGCAGTACTTC	CASSFHYEQYF
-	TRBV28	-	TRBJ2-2	TGTGCCAGCAGTTTCACGGTCATAGCCATAAAAGAGAACACCGGGGAGCTGTTTTTT	CASSFTVIAIKENTGELFF
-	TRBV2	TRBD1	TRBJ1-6	TGTGCCAGCCGACAACAGGGGGGCAATTCACCCCTCCACTTT	CASRQQGGNSPLHF
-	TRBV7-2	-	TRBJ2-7	TGTGCCAGCAGCTTGGCAACGGGAGACGGCTACGAGCAGTACTTC	CASSLATGDGYEQYF
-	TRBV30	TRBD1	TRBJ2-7	TGTGCCTGGACCCAGCCGGGACAGGGCGTCGACGAGCAGTACTTC	CAWTQPGQGVDEQYF
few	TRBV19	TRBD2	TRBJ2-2	TGTGCCAGTAAGGGGCTAGCGGGTGCCGGGGAGCTGTTTTTT	CASKGLAGAGELFF
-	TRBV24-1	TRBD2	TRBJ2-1	TGTGCCACGGAAACCGGCGGGACTAGCGGGGCCGATGAGCAGTTCTTC	CATETGGTSGADEQFF
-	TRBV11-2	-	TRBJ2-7	TGTGCCAGCAGCTTATTTGCAGGGAGGTCCTACGAGCAGTACTTC	CASSLFAGRSYEQYF
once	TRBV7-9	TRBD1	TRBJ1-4	TGTGCCAGCAGCTCCCAGGGGGCTCATAATGAAAAACTGTTTTTT	CASSSQGAHNEKLFF
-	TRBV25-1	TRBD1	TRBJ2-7	TGTGCCAGTGGGGACAGCTCCTACGAGCAGTACTTC	CASGDSSYEQYF